This T cell receptor (beta chain) was recovered during a study of cytomegalovirus exposure and HLA in healthy donors. Overall study results and limits: Association of a missense DCLRE1C variant with TCR beta V- and J-gene trimming was reported in a later analysis.

The PCR ran on 60 Vbeta and 13 Jbeta primers. Profiled with immunoSEQ multiplex PCR; TCRdb holds only in-frame clones, not every one. The data contain over 60,000 clones, roughly 82% of them seen just once; the ten biggest clones take up 9.5% to 15%. In regard to this clone: Its cognate antigen is unknown.

V lost 6 bases and J lost 5, with 13 bases in between. The V gene's germline CDR1 is SQVTM and CDR2 ANQGSEA. This CDR3 contains 13 residues. The sequenced sample was PBMCs. This sequence joins TRBV29-1 and TRBJ2-2, with TRBD2 as a possible D gene (5 bases). The sequence came from a man between 65 and 79 years old in good health and CMV-seronegative. This chain's CDR3 is CSVSGFWTGELFF. The CDR3 DNA follows: TGCAGCGTCAGCGGCTTCTGGACCGGGGAGCTGTTTTTT.